The 15 T cell receptor beta chains given below trace back to one sample, sequenced in a study of blood T cell repertoires in COVID-19 (dated by TCRdb to between 2020 and 2021). To prepare the library, the immunoSEQ multiplex PCR assay was applied. Imported from immuneACCESS, the table was reduced by TCRdb to in-frame sequences with V and J called. These copies leave out some clones; in studies compared against another copy, an unresolved V gene accounts for under half, and the cause of the remainder is not known. This sample has about 110,000 clones in its table, and 80% to 85% of those were observed once. Roughly 0.83% of the sample goes to the ten largest clones. Sequencing was done on a sample of peripheral blood. The receptor source for this set is a woman aged 70 to 79 with acute or convalescent COVID-19.

The sample holds one count of this clone. The chain uses TRBV2 and TRBJ1-3; 8 bases map to TRBD1. Germline lookup yields CDR1 SNHLY and CDR2 FYNNEI. The CDR3 is 15 amino acids. After removal of 3 bases from V and 1 base from J, the junction contained 2 bases not matched to a gene. CDR3 amino acids: CASSDNRGSGNTIYF. The CDR3 DNA reads TGTGCCAGCAGTGACAACAGGGGGTCTGGAAACACCATATATTTT.

This clone was observed a handful of times. The chain carries TRBV7-3 and TRBJ1-1; no clear D. The CDR3 length is 13 residues. V lost 6 bases and J lost 0, with 8 bases in between. Germline assignment: CDR1 SGHTA and CDR2 FQGTGA. The CDR3 spells CASRLQMNTEAFF. CDR3 nucleotide sequence: TGTGCCAGCAGGTTACAGATGAACACTGAAGCTTTCTTT.

The chain is built from TRBV27 and TRBJ2-7; D might be TRBD1 (6 bases). V lost 0 bases to trimming and J lost 4 bases, with 10 bases between them. Germline V gene sequence: CDR1 MNHEY, CDR2 SMNVEV (reference sequence). The CDR3 is 14 amino acids. CDR3 in DNA: TGTGCCAGCAGTTTATCTCGGACAGCTTACGAGCAGTACTTC. Residues: CASSLSRTAYEQYF.

The chain uses TRBV3-1 (or the pseudogene TRBV3-2) and TRBJ2-5, with 11 bases lining up with TRBD2. V shed 4 bases, J shed 2 bases, and the junction held 3 bases outside the gene matches. Germline loops: CDR1 LGHDT, CDR2 YNNKEL (reference sequence). The CDR3 length is 15 residues. The CDR3 protein is CASSLTSGVQETQYF. In DNA form, the CDR3 reads TGTGCCAGCAGCCTGACTAGCGGGGTTCAAGAGACCCAGTACTTC.

V usage is TRBV2 and J usage is TRBJ2-5, with a weak D call TRBD1 (5 bases). CDR3 size: 13 residues. With 6 bases removed from V and 1 base from J, the gap between germline ends came to 9 bases. CDR1 is SNHLY, CDR2 FYNNEI, per germline. CDR3 amino acids: CASRVGRQETQYF. CDR3 nucleotides: TGTGCCAGCAGAGTGGGGCGCCAAGAGACCCAGTACTTC. Together with reference TRBV2 and TRBJ2-5, the CDR3 gives the full variable domain: EPEVTQTPSHQVTQMGQEVILRCVPISNHLYFYWYRQILGQKVEFLVSFYNNEISEKSEIFDDQFSVERPDGSNFTLKIRSTKLEDSAMYFCASRVGRQETQYFGPGTRLLVL.

The rearrangement links TRBV2 to TRBJ1-3; the D gene is possibly TRBD1 (6 bases). From germline, CDR1 is SNHLY and CDR2 FYNNEI. V was shortened by 7 bases and J by 8 bases, with 15 bases between the two germline ends. The CDR3 covers 13 residues. This CDR3 is CASTTQGRDTIYF. The CDR3 bases are TGTGCCAGCACCACCCAGGGGAGGGACACCATATATTTT.

The chain employs TRBV2 and TRBJ2-3; TRBD1 is a possible D gene (5 bases). Trimming stripped 6 bases from V and 3 bases from J, with 10 bases between. The CDR3 contains 13 residues. CDR1 SNHLY and CDR2 FYNNEI come from the germline V gene. CDR3 in DNA: TGTGCCAGCAGCAGGGTGGATACAGATACGCAGTATTTT. Protein sequence: CASSRVDTDTQYF.

The chain links TRBV2 to TRBJ2-7; D perhaps matches TRBD2 (7 bases). There are 14 residues in the CDR3. Looked up from germline, CDR1 is SNHLY and CDR2 is FYNNEI. Trimming removed 7 bases from V and 3 bases from J, with 16 bases in between. This CDR3 is CASKRGGPNYEQYF. CDR3 nucleotides: TGTGCCAGCAAAAGGGGGGGCCCAAACTACGAGCAGTACTTC.

V and J are TRBV9 and TRBJ2-7, with 8 bases identical to TRBD1. J was trimmed by 6 bases and V by 2 bases; bases with no gene match: 7. CDR1 and CDR2 (germline): SGDLS, YYNGEE. This CDR3 has 14 amino acids. The CDR3 bases are TGTGCCAGCAGCGTCGGACAGGGAGGAGGCGAGCAGTACTTC. Amino acids: CASSVGQGGGEQYF.

The gene calls are TRBV2 and TRBJ1-5; 7 bases are shared with TRBD1. There are 14 residues in the CDR3. Trimming took 5 bases from V and 6 from J; bases not matched to a gene: 7. Germline V gene data show CDR1 as SNHLY and CDR2 as FYNNEI. This chain's CDR3 is CASSSTGRGQPQHF. As DNA, the CDR3 is TGTGCCAGCAGTTCGACAGGGAGAGGTCAGCCCCAGCATTTT.

The chain employs TRBV6-2 or TRBV6-3 and TRBJ2-3; D is ambiguous. The CDR3 extends over 13 amino acids. Trimming shortened V by 0 bases and J by 3 bases, and 4 bases separated the two germline ends. Germline V gene lookup returns CDR1 MNHEY and CDR2 SVGEGT. The CDR3 bases are TGTGCCAGCAGTTACTCGTCGACAGATACGCAGTATTTT. Amino acid sequence: CASSYSSTDTQYF.

This clone has only a few counts. This chain links TRBV4-2 with TRBJ2-7; 7 bases fit TRBD2. The CDR3 consists of 17 residues. V shed 0 bases, J shed 4 bases, and the junction held 12 bases outside the gene matches. Germline V gives CDR1 LGHNA, CDR2 YNFKEQ. The CDR3 loop reads CASSQDFGDYPRYEQYF. DNA of the CDR3: TGTGCCAGCAGCCAAGATTTTGGGGACTACCCAAGGTACGAGCAGTACTTC.

The rearrangement joins TRBV30 to TRBJ2-2; TRBD2 matches 15 bases. The CDR3 covers 16 residues. Germline V gene sequence: CDR1 GTSNPN, CDR2 SVGIG (reference sequence). Germline trimming cut 2 bases from V and 6 bases from J; bases unmatched to any gene: 4. The CDR3 is CAWSRGLAGGPGELFF. The CDR3 region has the DNA TGTGCCTGGAGTCGAGGACTAGCGGGAGGGCCCGGGGAGCTGTTTTTT.

The genes are TRBV2 and TRBJ2-7; D perhaps matches TRBD2 (5 bases). The V end was cut by 6 bases, the J end by 2 bases, with 11 bases between. The CDR3 runs to 13 residues. The germline V gene encodes CDR1 SNHLY and CDR2 FYNNEI. Here the CDR3 reads CASSADLTYEQYF. CDR3 coding DNA: TGTGCCAGCAGCGCGGACTTAACCTACGAGCAGTACTTC.

The chain joins TRBV6-6 to TRBJ2-1; 8 positions agree with TRBD2. Germline values: CDR1 MNHNY, CDR2 SVGAGI (reference sequence). The CDR3 runs 14 residues. Unmatched junction bases numbered 10, after V lost 6 bases and J lost 9 bases. CDR3 in DNA: TGTGCCAGCAGACCCGGGGGGGCCAGGCGTGAGCAGTTCTTC. As protein: CASRPGGARREQFF.